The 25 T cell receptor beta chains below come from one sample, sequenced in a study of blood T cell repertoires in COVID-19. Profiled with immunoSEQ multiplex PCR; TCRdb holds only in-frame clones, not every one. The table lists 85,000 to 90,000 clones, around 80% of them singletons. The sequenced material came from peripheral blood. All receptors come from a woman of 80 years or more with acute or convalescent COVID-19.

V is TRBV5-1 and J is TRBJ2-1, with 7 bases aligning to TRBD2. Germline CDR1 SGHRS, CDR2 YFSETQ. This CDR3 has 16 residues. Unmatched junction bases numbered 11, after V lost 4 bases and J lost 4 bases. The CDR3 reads CASSPGGGVEYNEQFF. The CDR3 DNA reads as TGCGCCAGCAGCCCGGGGGGTGGGGTGGAGTACAATGAGCAGTTCTTC.

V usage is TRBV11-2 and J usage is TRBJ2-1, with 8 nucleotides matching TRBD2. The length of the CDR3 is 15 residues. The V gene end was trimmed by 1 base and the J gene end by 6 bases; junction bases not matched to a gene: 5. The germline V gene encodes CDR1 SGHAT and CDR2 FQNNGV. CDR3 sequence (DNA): TGTGCCAGCAGCTTAGCGGGGGGGATTTCCAATGAGCAGTTCTTC. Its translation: CASSLAGGISNEQFF.

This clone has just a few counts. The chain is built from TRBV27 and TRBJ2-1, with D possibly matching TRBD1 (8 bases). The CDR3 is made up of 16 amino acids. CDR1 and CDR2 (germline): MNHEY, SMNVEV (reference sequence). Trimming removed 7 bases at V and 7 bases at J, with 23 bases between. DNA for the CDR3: TGTGCCAGCACTTACCTAACAGGGGGGGGAAGGAATGAGCAGTTCTTC. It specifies CASTYLTGGGRNEQFF.

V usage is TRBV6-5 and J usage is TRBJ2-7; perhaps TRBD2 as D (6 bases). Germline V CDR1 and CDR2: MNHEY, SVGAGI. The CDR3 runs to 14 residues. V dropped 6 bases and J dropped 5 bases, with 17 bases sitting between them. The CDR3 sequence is CASRTRLVYHEQYF. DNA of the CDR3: TGTGCCAGCAGGACCAGACTAGTTTACCACGAGCAGTACTTC.

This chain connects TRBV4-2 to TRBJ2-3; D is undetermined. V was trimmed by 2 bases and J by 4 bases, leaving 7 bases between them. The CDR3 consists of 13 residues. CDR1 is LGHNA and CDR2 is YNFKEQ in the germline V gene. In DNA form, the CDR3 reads TGTGCCAGCAGCCAATTTCGAGCAGATACGCAGTATTTT. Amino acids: CASSQFRADTQYF.

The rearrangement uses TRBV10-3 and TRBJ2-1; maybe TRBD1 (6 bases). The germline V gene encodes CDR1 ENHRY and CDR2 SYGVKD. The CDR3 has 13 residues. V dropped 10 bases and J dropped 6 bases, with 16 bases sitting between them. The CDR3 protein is CATRAPTGNEQFF. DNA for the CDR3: TGTGCCACCCGGGCCCCGACAGGCAATGAGCAGTTCTTC.

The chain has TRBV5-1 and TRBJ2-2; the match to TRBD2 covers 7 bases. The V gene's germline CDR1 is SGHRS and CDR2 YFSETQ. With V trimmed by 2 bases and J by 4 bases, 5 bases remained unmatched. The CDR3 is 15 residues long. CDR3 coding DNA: TGCGCCAGCAGCTTTAGCGGGCAGTTCACCGGGGAGCTGTTTTTT. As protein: CASSFSGQFTGELFF.

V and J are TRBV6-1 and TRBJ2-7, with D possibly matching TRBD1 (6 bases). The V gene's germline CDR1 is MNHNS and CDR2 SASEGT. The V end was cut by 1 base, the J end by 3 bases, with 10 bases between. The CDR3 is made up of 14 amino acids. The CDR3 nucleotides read TGTGCCAGCAGTGAAGGGGGGCCATTCTACGAGCAGTACTTC. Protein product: CASSEGGPFYEQYF.

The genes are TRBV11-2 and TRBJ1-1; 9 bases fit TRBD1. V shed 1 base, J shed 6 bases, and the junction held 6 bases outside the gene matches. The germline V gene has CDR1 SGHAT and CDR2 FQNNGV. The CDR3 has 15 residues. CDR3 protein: CASSLVGQGIPEAFF. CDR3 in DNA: TGTGCCAGCAGCTTAGTGGGACAGGGTATCCCTGAAGCTTTCTTT.

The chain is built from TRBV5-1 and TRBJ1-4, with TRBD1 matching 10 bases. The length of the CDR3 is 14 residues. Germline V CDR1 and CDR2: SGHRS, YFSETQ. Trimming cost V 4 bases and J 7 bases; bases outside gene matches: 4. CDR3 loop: CASSPTGGTEKLFF. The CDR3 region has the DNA TGCGCCAGCAGCCCGACAGGGGGCACTGAAAAACTGTTTTTT.

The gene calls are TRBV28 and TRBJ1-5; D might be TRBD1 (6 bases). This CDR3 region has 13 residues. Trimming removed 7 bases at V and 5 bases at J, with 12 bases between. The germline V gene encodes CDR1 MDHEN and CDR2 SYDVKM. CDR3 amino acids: CASNQQGYQPQHF. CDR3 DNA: TGTGCCAGCAATCAACAGGGTTATCAGCCCCAGCATTTT.

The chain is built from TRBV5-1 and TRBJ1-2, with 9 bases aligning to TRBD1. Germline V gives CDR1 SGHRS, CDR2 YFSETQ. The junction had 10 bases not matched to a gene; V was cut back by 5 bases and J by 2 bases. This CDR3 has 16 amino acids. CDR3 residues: CASREGTGPYNYGYTF. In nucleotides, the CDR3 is TGCGCCAGCAGGGAGGGGACAGGGCCCTACAACTATGGCTACACCTTC.

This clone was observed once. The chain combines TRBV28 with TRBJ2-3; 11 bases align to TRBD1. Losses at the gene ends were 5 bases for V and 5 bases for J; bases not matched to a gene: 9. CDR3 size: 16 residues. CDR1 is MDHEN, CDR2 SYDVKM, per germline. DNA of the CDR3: TGTGCCAGCAGTCTCCTCCCGGGACAGGGGGAAGATACGCAGTATTTT. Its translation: CASSLLPGQGEDTQYF.

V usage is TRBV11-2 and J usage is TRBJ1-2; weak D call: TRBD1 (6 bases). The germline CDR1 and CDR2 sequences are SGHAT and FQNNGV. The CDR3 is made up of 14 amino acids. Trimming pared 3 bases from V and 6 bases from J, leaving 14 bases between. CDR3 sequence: CASSLGTGMDGYTF. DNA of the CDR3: TGTGCCAGCAGCTTGGGTACAGGGATGGATGGCTACACCTTC.

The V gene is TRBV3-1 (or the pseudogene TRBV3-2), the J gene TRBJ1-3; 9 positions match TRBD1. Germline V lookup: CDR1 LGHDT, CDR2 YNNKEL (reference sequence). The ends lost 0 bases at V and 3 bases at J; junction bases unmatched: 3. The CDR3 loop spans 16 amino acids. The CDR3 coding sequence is TGTGCCAGCAGCCAAGAGACAGGGGGAGATGGAAACACCATATATTTT. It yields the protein CASSQETGGDGNTIYF.

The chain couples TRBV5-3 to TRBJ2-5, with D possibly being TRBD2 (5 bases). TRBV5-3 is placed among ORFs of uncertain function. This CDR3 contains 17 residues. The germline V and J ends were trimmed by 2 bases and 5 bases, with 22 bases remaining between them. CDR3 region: CARSFLISVAAGETQYF. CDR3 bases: TGTGCCAGAAGCTTCTTGATTTCTGTGGCTGCGGGTGAGACCCAGTACTTC.

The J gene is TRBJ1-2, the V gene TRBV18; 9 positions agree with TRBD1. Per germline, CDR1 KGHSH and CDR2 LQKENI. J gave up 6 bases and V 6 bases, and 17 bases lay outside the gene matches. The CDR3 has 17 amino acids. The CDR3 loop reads CASSPALTHGTGNGYTF. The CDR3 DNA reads TGTGCCAGCTCCCCCGCCCTTACTCACGGGACAGGGAATGGCTACACCTTC.

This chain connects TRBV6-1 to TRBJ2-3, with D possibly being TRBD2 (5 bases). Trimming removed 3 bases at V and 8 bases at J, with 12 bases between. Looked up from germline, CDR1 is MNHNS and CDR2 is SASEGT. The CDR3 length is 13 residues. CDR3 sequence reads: CASSDYEGGTQYF. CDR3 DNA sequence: TGTGCCAGCAGTGATTATGAGGGCGGTACGCAGTATTTT.

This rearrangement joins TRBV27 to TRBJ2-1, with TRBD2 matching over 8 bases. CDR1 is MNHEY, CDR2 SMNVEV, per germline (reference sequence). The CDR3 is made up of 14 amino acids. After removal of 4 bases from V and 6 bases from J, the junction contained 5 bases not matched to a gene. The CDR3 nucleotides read TGTGCCAGCAGTTGGGGACTAGGGGTCAATGAGCAGTTCTTC. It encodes CASSWGLGVNEQFF.

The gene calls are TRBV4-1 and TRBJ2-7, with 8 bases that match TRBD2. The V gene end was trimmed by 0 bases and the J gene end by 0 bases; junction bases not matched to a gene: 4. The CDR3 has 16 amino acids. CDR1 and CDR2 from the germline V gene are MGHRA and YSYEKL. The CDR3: CASSQDAGLASYEQYF. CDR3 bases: TGCGCCAGCAGCCAAGATGCAGGACTAGCCTCCTACGAGCAGTACTTC.

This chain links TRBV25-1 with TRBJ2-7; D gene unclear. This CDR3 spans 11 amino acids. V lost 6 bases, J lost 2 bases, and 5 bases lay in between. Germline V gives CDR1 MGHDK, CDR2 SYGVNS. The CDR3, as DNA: TGTGCCAGCAGCTTTACCTACGAGCAGTACTTC. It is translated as CASSFTYEQYF.

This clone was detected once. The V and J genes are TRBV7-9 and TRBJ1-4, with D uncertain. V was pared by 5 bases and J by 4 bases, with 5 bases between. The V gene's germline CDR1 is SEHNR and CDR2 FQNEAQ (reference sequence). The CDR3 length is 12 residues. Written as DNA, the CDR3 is TGTGCCAGCAGCCAAATTAATGAAAAACTGTTTTTT. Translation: CASSQINEKLFF.

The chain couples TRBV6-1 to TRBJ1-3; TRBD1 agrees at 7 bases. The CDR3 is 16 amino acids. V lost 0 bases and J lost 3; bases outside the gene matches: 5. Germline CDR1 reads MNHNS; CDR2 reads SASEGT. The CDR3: CASSEAGQAYGNTIYF. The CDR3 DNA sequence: TGTGCCAGCAGTGAAGCTGGACAGGCGTATGGAAACACCATATATTTT.

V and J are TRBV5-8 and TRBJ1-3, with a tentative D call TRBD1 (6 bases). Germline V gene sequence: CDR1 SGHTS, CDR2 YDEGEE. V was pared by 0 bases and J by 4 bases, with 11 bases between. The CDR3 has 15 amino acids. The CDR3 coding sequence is TGTGCCAGCAGCTTGGATCAGGGGCCGGGAAACACCATATATTTT. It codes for CASSLDQGPGNTIYF. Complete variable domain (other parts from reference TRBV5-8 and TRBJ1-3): EAGVTQSPTHLIKTRGQQATLRCSPISGHTSVYWYQQALGLGLQFLLWYDEGEERNRGNFPPRFSGRQFPNYSSELNVNALELEDSALYLCASSLDQGPGNTIYFGEGSWLTVV.

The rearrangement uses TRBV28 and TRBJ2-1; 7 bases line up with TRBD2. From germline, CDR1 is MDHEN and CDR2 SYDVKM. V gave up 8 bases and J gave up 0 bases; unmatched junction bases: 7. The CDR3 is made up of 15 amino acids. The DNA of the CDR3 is TGTGCCAGCGTAGGCGGGGGTAGCTCCTACAATGAGCAGTTCTTC. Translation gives CASVGGGSSYNEQFF.